These 4 T cell receptor beta chains were sequenced from one sample in a study of blood T cell repertoires in COVID-19. The repertoire was sequenced with immunoSEQ multiplex PCR; TCRdb's copy has only in-frame clones and lacks some. Of 60,000 to 75,000 clones in the sample, approximately 85% were seen once. Sample: peripheral blood. These receptors were taken from a woman aged 80 or over with active or convalescent COVID-19.

V usage is TRBV18 and J usage is TRBJ2-7; tentative D call: TRBD1 (6 bases). This CDR3 is 15 amino acids long. CDR1 and CDR2 (germline): KGHSH, LQKENI. V lost 4 bases, J lost 4 bases, and 17 bases lay in between. CDR3 residues: CASSLQGRGRYEQYF. DNA for the CDR3: TGTGCCAGCTCACTCCAGGGTAGGGGGAGATACGAGCAGTACTTC.

On this clone: At one end, the junction sequence differs from germline, possibly due to a read error. The J gene is TRBJ2-1, the V gene TRBV28, with 9 nucleotides matching TRBD2. The CDR3 is 14 residues long. Germline CDR1 and CDR2: MDHEN and SYDVKM. As DNA, the CDR3 is TGTGCCAGCAGTTTGAGTTTGGGCGGGGGGGGCTTGGTCTTC. Its translation: CASSLSLGGGGLVF.

This clone has more than one count but fewer than ten. The V call is TRBV28, the J call TRBJ1-1, with D possibly being TRBD1 (6 bases). V dropped 3 bases and J dropped 6 bases, with 14 bases sitting between them. The CDR3 has 14 residues. CDR1 and CDR2 (germline): MDHEN, SYDVKM. DNA for the CDR3: TGTGCCAGCAGTTTGACAGGCCGAGGGGCTGAAGCTTTCTTT. Protein: CASSLTGRGAEAFF.

The chain is built from TRBV2 and TRBJ1-1; TRBD1 matches 11 bases. V gave up 8 bases and J gave up 0 bases; unmatched junction bases: 2. The CDR3 has 14 residues. CDR1 and CDR2 (germline): SNHLY, FYNNEI. The CDR3 loop is CASRDRGMNTEAFF. CDR3 bases: TGTGCCAGCCGGGACAGGGGGATGAACACTGAAGCTTTCTTT.